This is a list of T cell receptor beta chains from one sample in a study of prognosis after radiotherapy for stage I lung cancer. TCRdb recomputed calls from the multiplex PCR reads with MiXCR, one row per CDR3 protein. This sample has over 11,000 distinct CDR3 sequences, with 25% to 30% found just once. Sequenced material: PBMCs, taken before or after stereotactic body radiation therapy (not recorded which). The source is a donor aged 50 or older with non-small cell lung cancer. The CDR3 runs from the conserved cysteine through the conserved F or W. A D gene is named only where the DNA matches it firmly. Clone size is shown for a subset of rows, as once, few, many or a class of expanded clone.

J,size,D,V,CDR3,DNA
TRBJ2-3,medium-sized,TRBD1,TRBV28,CASSLEQGAPTDTQYF,TGTGCCAGCAGTTTGGAACAGGGGGCCCCCACAGATACGCAGTATTTT
TRBJ2-3,medium-sized,.,TRBV11-2,CASSLEAGQLGIYF,TGTGCCAGCAGCTTAGAGGCAGGGCAGTTAGGCATTTATTTT
TRBJ2-1,medium-sized,.,TRBV6-9,CASSYGSSIWNNEQFF,TGTGCCAGCAGTTACGGGTCTAGTATTTGGAACAATGAGCAGTTCTTC
TRBJ2-1,.,.,TRBV10-3,CAISESVLGSYSEQFF,TGCGCCATCAGTGAGTCTGTACTAGGTTCGTACAGTGAGCAGTTCTTC
TRBJ2-5,medium-sized,.,TRBV20-1,CSAPEGGQETQYF,TGCAGTGCTCCTGAAGGGGGGCAAGAGACCCAGTACTTC
TRBJ2-7,many,.,TRBV10-3,CAIREGGEDEQYF,TGTGCCATCAGGGAAGGAGGAGAGGACGAGCAGTACTTC
TRBJ1-6,many,.,TRBV15,CATSRERGRGSNSPLHF,TGTGCCACCAGCAGAGAACGCGGCAGGGGTAGTAATTCACCCCTCCACTTT
TRBJ2-5,.,TRBD2,TRBV5-1,CASSLTSGKETQYF,TGCGCCAGCAGCTTGACTAGCGGAAAAGAGACCCAGTACTTC
TRBJ2-3,many,.,TRBV18,CASSPPGRGGTQYF,TGTGCCAGCTCACCACCCGGTAGGGGTGGTACGCAGTATTTT
TRBJ2-2,many,TRBD1,TRBV5-1,CASSPKGQGNTGELFF,TGCGCCAGCAGCCCAAAAGGACAGGGAAACACCGGGGAGCTGTTTTTT
TRBJ1-6,medium-sized,TRBD1,TRBV20-1,CSARERTGANNSPLHF,TGCAGTGCTAGAGAAAGGACAGGGGCGAATAATTCACCCCTCCACTTT
TRBJ2-7,.,.,TRBV7-9,CASSLGWAYEQYF,TGTGCCAGCAGCTTAGGGTGGGCCTACGAGCAGTACTTC
TRBJ2-7,.,.,TRBV25-1,CASRRWSFEQYF,TGTGCCAGCAGGAGGTGGTCCTTTGAGCAGTACTTC
TRBJ2-3,.,.,TRBV20-1,CSAPKGAETDTQYF,TGCAGTGCACCCAAAGGGGCGGAGACAGATACGCAGTATTTT
TRBJ2-3,medium-sized,TRBD2,TRBV27,CASSLGTRTTDTQYF,TGTGCCAGCAGTTTAGGGACTAGAACCACAGATACGCAGTATTTT
TRBJ2-1,many,.,TRBV7-6,CASSLGVGADEQFF,TGTGCCAGCAGCTTAGGAGTGGGGGCGGATGAGCAGTTCTTC
TRBJ1-2,many,.,TRBV10-3,CAISVPGSMGYTF,TGTGCCATCAGTGTCCCAGGGTCCATGGGCTACACCTTC
TRBJ2-1,many,.,TRBV10-3,CAISESKGPSSYNEQFF,TGTGCCATCAGTGAGTCGAAGGGTCCAAGCTCCTACAATGAGCAGTTCTTC
TRBJ2-5,many,.,TRBV30,CAWSVGQGQTQYF,TGTGCCTGGAGTGTGGGGCAGGGCCAGACCCAGTACTTC
TRBJ1-1,many,.,TRBV30,CAWSRHTGSRNTEAFF,TGTGCCTGGAGCCGCCATACAGGGAGTCGGAACACTGAAGCTTTCTTT
TRBJ1-2,many,.,TRBV7-8,CASSSGRYGYTF,TGTGCCAGCAGCTCTGGACGGTATGGCTACACCTTC
TRBJ1-2,many,.,TRBV29-1,CSVGDWTGYTF,TGCAGCGTTGGAGATTGGACGGGCTACACCTTC
TRBJ2-1,.,.,TRBV12-3/TRBV12-4,CASSLAQSQNEQFF,TGTGCCAGCAGCTTGGCCCAGAGTCAAAATGAGCAGTTCTTC
TRBJ2-6,medium-sized,.,TRBV6-5,CASSYSLGGGANVLTF,TGTGCCAGCAGTTACTCGCTAGGAGGTGGGGCCAACGTCCTGACTTTC
TRBJ1-6,.,.,TRBV6-9,CTSSSWDTSNSPLHF,TGTACCAGCAGTTCCTGGGACACTAGTAATTCACCCCTCCACTTT
TRBJ2-2,many,TRBD2,TRBV5-4,CASSRASGIMTGELFF,TGTGCCAGCAGCCGGGCTAGCGGGATAATGACCGGGGAGCTGTTTTTT
TRBJ1-3,medium-sized,.,TRBV6-1,CASREDGSSGNTIYF,TGTGCCAGCAGAGAGGACGGTAGCTCTGGAAACACCATATATTTT
TRBJ1-4,many,TRBD1,TRBV9,CASSVDTGEASEKLFF,TGTGCCAGCAGCGTAGATACAGGGGAGGCGAGTGAAAAACTGTTTTTT
TRBJ2-3,.,TRBD2,TRBV20-1,CSARGLQRGAGQYF,TGCAGTGCTAGGGGCCTTCAGCGGGGGGCCGGGCAGTATTTT
TRBJ2-2,medium-sized,TRBD2,TRBV19,CASSGLAGVSGELFF,TGTGCCAGTAGTGGACTAGCGGGAGTATCCGGGGAGCTGTTTTTT
TRBJ2-2,.,.,TRBV19,CATRTSQSNTGELFF,TGTGCCACGCGGACATCCCAATCGAACACCGGGGAGCTGTTCTTT
TRBJ2-2,many,.,TRBV7-9,CASTMLWEAGELFF,TGTGCCAGCACCATGTTATGGGAGGCGGGGGAGCTGTTTTTT
TRBJ1-5,many,.,TRBV2,CASSEAREGGNQPQHF,TGTGCCAGCAGTGAAGCTCGGGAAGGAGGCAATCAGCCCCAGCATTTT
TRBJ2-2,many,TRBD2,TRBV10-2,CASRLGLAVPRTGELFF,TGCGCCAGCAGATTAGGACTAGCGGTACCTCGCACCGGGGAGCTGTTTTTT
TRBJ2-7,medium-sized,.,TRBV6-1,CASSLGREYEQYF,TGTGCCAGCAGTCTGGGGCGGGAATACGAGCAGTACTTC
TRBJ1-6,medium-sized,TRBD1,TRBV6-1,CASSEGTGQGSPLHF,TGTGCCAGCAGTGAAGGGACAGGTCAGGGTTCACCCCTCCACTTT
TRBJ1-2,.,.,TRBV19,CASTTDRLNVYTF,TGTGCCAGTACGACCGACAGGCTGAATGTCTACACCTTC
TRBJ2-7,.,.,TRBV27,CASSLPYTGITYEQYF,TGTGCCAGCAGTTTACCCTACACAGGAATTACCTACGAGCAATACTTC
TRBJ1-2,.,.,TRBV19,CASSTRGDDYGYTF,TGTGCCAGTAGTACAAGAGGGGACGACTATGGCTACACCTTC
TRBJ2-7,.,.,TRBV28,CASIRTAADEQYF,TGTGCCAGCATAAGGACAGCCGCCGACGAGCAGTACTTC
TRBJ2-3,large,.,TRBV27,CATSSSGTDTQYF,TGTGCCACTTCTTCCTCTGGGACAGATACGCAGTATTTT
TRBJ2-2,.,.,TRBV6-1,CASRTVYEGPGELFF,TGTGCCAGCAGGACAGTGTACGAAGGCCCCGGGGAGCTATTTTTT
TRBJ1-2,many,.,TRBV5-4,CASSLTGQYGYTF,TGTGCCAGCAGCTTGACAGGACAGTATGGCTACACCTTC